These T cell receptor beta chains were read from a single sample in a study of blood T cell repertoires in COVID-19. The protocol was immunoSEQ multiplex PCR, while the TCRdb copy is restricted to in-frame clones and leaves out a portion. This sample carries approximately 220,000 clones, around four fifths of them seen once, and the ten largest clones take roughly 8.8%. Sequencing was performed on peripheral blood. These receptors all come from a woman in her fifties or sixties with acute or convalescent COVID-19. The CDR3 runs from the conserved cysteine through the conserved F or W. Each record gives: V gene, D gene, clone size, J gene, CDR3 protein, CDR3 DNA. The D gene is left open where the match is weak. Expanded clones get a size class; other rows say once, few or many, or leave the size out.

V gene: TRBV19
D gene: -
clone size: -
J gene: TRBJ1-5
CDR3 protein: CASSILRGTSNQPQHF
CDR3 DNA: TGTGCCAGTAGTATTCTTAGGGGAACAAGCAATCAGCCCCAGCATTTT

V gene: TRBV3-1/TRBV3-2
D gene: TRBD1
clone size: -
J gene: TRBJ1-2
CDR3 protein: CASSQLGGQAFGYTF
CDR3 DNA: TGTGCCAGCAGTCAGCTTGGGGGACAGGCCTTTGGGTACACCTTC

V gene: TRBV11-2
D gene: TRBD1
clone size: -
J gene: TRBJ2-7
CDR3 protein: CASSPDREQQYF
CDR3 DNA: TGTGCCAGCAGTCCGGACAGGGAACAGCAGTACTTC

V gene: TRBV24-1
D gene: -
clone size: -
J gene: TRBJ2-1
CDR3 protein: CATSDASGVTYNEQFF
CDR3 DNA: TGTGCCACCAGTGATGCTTCAGGGGTAACCTACAATGAGCAGTTCTTC

V gene: TRBV7-3
D gene: TRBD1
clone size: few
J gene: TRBJ1-1
CDR3 protein: CASRRQGAAEAFF
CDR3 DNA: TGTGCCAGCCGGAGACAGGGAGCGGCTGAAGCTTTCTTT

V gene: TRBV27
D gene: TRBD2
clone size: once
J gene: TRBJ2-7
CDR3 protein: CASSPLTSGTYEQYF
CDR3 DNA: TGTGCCAGCAGTCCTCTCACTAGCGGCACCTACGAGCAGTACTTC

V gene: TRBV9
D gene: -
clone size: -
J gene: TRBJ2-3
CDR3 protein: CASSVGGPTDTQYF
CDR3 DNA: TGTGCCAGCAGCGTTGGAGGCCCTACAGATACGCAGTATTTT

V gene: TRBV19
D gene: TRBD2
clone size: -
J gene: TRBJ2-1
CDR3 protein: CTSSIRSGRGNEQFF
CDR3 DNA: TGTACCAGTAGTATAAGGAGCGGGAGGGGCAATGAGCAGTTCTTC

V gene: TRBV19
D gene: -
clone size: -
J gene: TRBJ1-1
CDR3 protein: CASSLQGNTEAFF
CDR3 DNA: TGTGCCAGTAGCTTACAGGGGAACACTGAAGCTTTCTTT

V gene: TRBV28
D gene: -
clone size: -
J gene: TRBJ2-1
CDR3 protein: CASSLRYNEQFF
CDR3 DNA: TGTGCCAGCAGTTTACGCTACAATGAGCAGTTCTTC

V gene: TRBV7-6
D gene: TRBD1
clone size: -
J gene: TRBJ2-1
CDR3 protein: CASSPWAGTGGNEQFF
CDR3 DNA: TGTGCCAGCAGCCCCTGGGCCGGGACAGGGGGCAATGAGCAGTTCTTC

V gene: TRBV28
D gene: TRBD1
clone size: -
J gene: TRBJ1-1
CDR3 protein: CASSPTGYGLEAFF
CDR3 DNA: TGTGCCAGCAGCCCGACAGGGTACGGCCTTGAAGCTTTCTTT

V gene: TRBV11-2
D gene: TRBD2
clone size: once
J gene: TRBJ2-3
CDR3 protein: CASSLLAGIDTQYF
CDR3 DNA: TGTGCCAGCAGCCTACTAGCGGGTATAGATACGCAGTATTTT

V gene: TRBV23-1
D gene: TRBD1
clone size: -
J gene: TRBJ1-2
CDR3 protein: CASSQSQIQQGARNGYTF
CDR3 DNA: TGCGCCAGCAGTCAATCCCAAATTCAACAGGGGGCGCGGAATGGCTACACCTTC

V gene: TRBV19
D gene: TRBD2
clone size: -
J gene: TRBJ2-7
CDR3 protein: CASSIDPPLSGNSYEQYF
CDR3 DNA: TGTGCCAGTAGTATAGATCCCCCACTTAGCGGGAACTCCTACGAGCAGTACTTC

V gene: TRBV30
D gene: -
clone size: -
J gene: TRBJ1-2
CDR3 protein: CAWSVTTRGNYTF
CDR3 DNA: TGTGCCTGGAGTGTGACGACAAGGGGGAACTACACCTTC

V gene: TRBV5-1
D gene: TRBD2
clone size: -
J gene: TRBJ2-2
CDR3 protein: CASSFGQRGTGELFF
CDR3 DNA: TGCGCCAGCAGCTTCGGCCAGCGGGGTACCGGGGAGCTGTTTTTT

V gene: TRBV19
D gene: -
clone size: -
J gene: TRBJ2-5
CDR3 protein: CASTGSGSRAIGTQYF
CDR3 DNA: TGTGCCAGTACGGGCTCGGGGTCACGGGCCATAGGGACCCAGTACTTC

V gene: TRBV5-4
D gene: -
clone size: -
J gene: TRBJ2-3
CDR3 protein: CASSLGGTTTDTQYF
CDR3 DNA: TGTGCCAGCAGCTTAGGGGGGACTACCACAGATACGCAGTATTTT

V gene: TRBV28
D gene: TRBD1
clone size: once
J gene: TRBJ2-3
CDR3 protein: CASSSPGQGAQDTQYF
CDR3 DNA: TGTGCCAGCAGCTCCCCCGGGCAGGGGGCGCAAGATACGCAGTATTTT

V gene: TRBV24-1
D gene: TRBD1
clone size: -
J gene: TRBJ2-1
CDR3 protein: CATSDFGTGGRNEQFF
CDR3 DNA: TGTGCCACCAGTGATTTTGGGACAGGGGGAAGGAATGAGCAGTTCTTC

V gene: TRBV7-7
D gene: -
clone size: -
J gene: TRBJ2-5
CDR3 protein: CASSHSGGGRRQETQYF
CDR3 DNA: TGTGCCAGCAGCCACAGTGGGGGGGGGCGACGTCAAGAGACCCAGTACTTC

V gene: TRBV9
D gene: -
clone size: -
J gene: TRBJ2-7
CDR3 protein: CASSVATSYEQYF
CDR3 DNA: TGTGCCAGCAGCGTAGCGACTTCCTACGAGCAGTACTTC

V gene: TRBV5-1
D gene: -
clone size: -
J gene: TRBJ1-2
CDR3 protein: CASSLTGEGYGYTF
CDR3 DNA: TGCGCCAGCAGCTTGACAGGAGAAGGATATGGCTACACCTTC

V gene: TRBV19
D gene: -
clone size: -
J gene: TRBJ2-1
CDR3 protein: CASSPFVSGNEQFF
CDR3 DNA: TGTGCCAGTAGTCCGTTTGTGTCGGGCAATGAGCAGTTCTTC

V gene: TRBV5-1
D gene: TRBD2
clone size: few
J gene: TRBJ2-1
CDR3 protein: CASSSGSLAGGGRNEQFF
CDR3 DNA: TGCGCCAGCAGCTCGGGATCCTTAGCGGGAGGGGGGAGAAATGAGCAGTTCTTC

V gene: TRBV5-1
D gene: TRBD1
clone size: -
J gene: TRBJ2-7
CDR3 protein: CASSLASGQAISYEQYF
CDR3 DNA: TGCGCCAGCAGCTTGGCCTCGGGACAGGCGATCTCCTACGAGCAGTACTTC

V gene: TRBV6-4
D gene: -
clone size: once
J gene: TRBJ2-5
CDR3 protein: CASLLQETQYF
CDR3 DNA: TGTGCCAGCCTCCTCCAAGAGACCCAGTACTTC

V gene: TRBV29-1
D gene: -
clone size: -
J gene: TRBJ2-7
CDR3 protein: CRDIGSTFYEQYF
CDR3 DNA: TGCAGGGACATCGGTTCTACGTTCTACGAGCAGTACTTC

V gene: TRBV5-6
D gene: -
clone size: -
J gene: TRBJ2-1
CDR3 protein: CASSLGIRGNEQFF
CDR3 DNA: TGTGCCAGCAGCTTGGGGATAAGGGGGAATGAGCAGTTCTTC

V gene: TRBV5-1
D gene: TRBD2
clone size: -
J gene: TRBJ2-1
CDR3 protein: CASSLAGLVNNEQFF
CDR3 DNA: TGCGCCAGCAGCTTGGCGGGACTAGTCAACAATGAGCAGTTCTTC

V gene: TRBV5-6
D gene: -
clone size: -
J gene: TRBJ2-7
CDR3 protein: CASSLIRDLSEQYF
CDR3 DNA: TGTGCCAGCAGCTTGATAAGGGACTTGAGCGAGCAGTACTTC

V gene: TRBV5-1
D gene: -
clone size: once
J gene: TRBJ1-1
CDR3 protein: CASSLGQGGSTEAFF
CDR3 DNA: TGCGCCAGCAGCTTGGGGCAGGGAGGATCCACTGAAGCTTTCTTT

V gene: TRBV7-7
D gene: TRBD2
clone size: once
J gene: TRBJ2-5
CDR3 protein: CASSRSGRETQYF
CDR3 DNA: TGTGCCAGCAGCCGTAGCGGGAGGGAGACCCAGTACTTC

V gene: TRBV28
D gene: -
clone size: once
J gene: TRBJ1-2
CDR3 protein: CASSPNRLLGYTF
CDR3 DNA: TGTGCCAGCAGCCCAAACAGGCTCCTGGGCTACACCTTC

V gene: TRBV5-6
D gene: TRBD1
clone size: -
J gene: TRBJ1-6
CDR3 protein: CASSVKDGTGHSPLHF
CDR3 DNA: TGTGCCAGCAGCGTTAAAGATGGGACAGGTCACTCACCCCTCCACTTT

V gene: TRBV5-1
D gene: -
clone size: once
J gene: TRBJ2-2
CDR3 protein: CASSAPSGTGELFF
CDR3 DNA: TGCGCCAGCAGCGCCCCTAGTGGCACCGGGGAGCTGTTTTTT

V gene: TRBV4-1
D gene: -
clone size: -
J gene: TRBJ2-1
CDR3 protein: CASSQEPEGRSNEQFF
CDR3 DNA: TGCGCCAGCAGCCAAGAGCCGGAGGGCCGGTCCAATGAGCAGTTCTTC

V gene: TRBV7-8
D gene: -
clone size: -
J gene: TRBJ2-1
CDR3 protein: CASSFGGYYNEQFF
CDR3 DNA: TGTGCCAGCAGCTTTGGGGGCTACTACAATGAGCAGTTCTTC

V gene: TRBV4-2
D gene: TRBD2
clone size: -
J gene: TRBJ2-3
CDR3 protein: CASSQGREGQTDTQYF
CDR3 DNA: TGTGCCAGCAGCCAAGGTCGGGAGGGCCAAACAGATACGCAGTATTTT

V gene: TRBV3-1/TRBV3-2
D gene: TRBD2
clone size: -
J gene: TRBJ2-7
CDR3 protein: CASSHGLAGTVQYF
CDR3 DNA: TGTGCCAGCAGCCACGGACTAGCGGGAACCGTGCAGTACTTC

V gene: TRBV6-5
D gene: -
clone size: -
J gene: TRBJ1-1
CDR3 protein: CASSYRGGQGYTEAFF
CDR3 DNA: TGTGCCAGCAGTTACAGGGGGGGCCAGGGTTATACTGAAGCTTTCTTT

V gene: TRBV3-1/TRBV3-2
D gene: TRBD1
clone size: -
J gene: TRBJ2-7
CDR3 protein: CASSHTGQGAYEQYF
CDR3 DNA: TGTGCCAGCAGCCATACAGGACAGGGGGCCTACGAGCAGTACTTC

V gene: TRBV9
D gene: TRBD2
clone size: once
J gene: TRBJ2-1
CDR3 protein: CASSVGLAGHNEQFF
CDR3 DNA: TGTGCCAGCAGCGTCGGACTAGCGGGACACAATGAGCAGTTCTTC

V gene: TRBV18
D gene: -
clone size: -
J gene: TRBJ1-5
CDR3 protein: CASSPDRNQPQHF
CDR3 DNA: TGTGCCAGCTCGCCTGACAGGAATCAGCCCCAGCATTTT

V gene: TRBV4-2
D gene: TRBD1
clone size: many
J gene: TRBJ1-2
CDR3 protein: CASSSPGQGASGYGYTF
CDR3 DNA: TGTGCCAGCAGCTCTCCGGGACAGGGGGCGTCGGGCTATGGCTACACCTTC

V gene: TRBV11-2
D gene: -
clone size: -
J gene: TRBJ1-2
CDR3 protein: CASSLDLGAEYYGYTF
CDR3 DNA: TGTGCCAGCAGCTTGGATTTGGGGGCGGAGTACTATGGCTACACCTTC

V gene: TRBV6-6
D gene: TRBD2
clone size: -
J gene: TRBJ2-1
CDR3 protein: CASSFIGRARDRNSYNEQFF
CDR3 DNA: TGTGCCAGCAGCTTCATCGGGAGGGCCCGGGATAGAAACTCCTACAATGAGCAGTTCTTC

V gene: TRBV28
D gene: TRBD2
clone size: -
J gene: TRBJ2-5
CDR3 protein: CASSAVIAGGWETQYF
CDR3 DNA: TGTGCCAGCAGTGCCGTTATAGCGGGAGGATGGGAGACCCAGTACTTC

V gene: TRBV7-6
D gene: -
clone size: -
J gene: TRBJ2-7
CDR3 protein: CASSPSGQSYEQYF
CDR3 DNA: TGTGCCAGCAGCCCGAGCGGGCAGAGTTACGAGCAGTACTTC

V gene: TRBV5-6
D gene: -
clone size: -
J gene: TRBJ2-7
CDR3 protein: CASSPPGHPDLTYEQYF
CDR3 DNA: TGTGCCAGCAGCCCCCCCGGACACCCGGACCTCACCTACGAGCAGTACTTC